This T cell receptor beta chain was retrieved from a study of spatial heterogeneity in lung cancer. Study-wide results and limits: Ubiquitous expanded tumor TCRs surfaced in blood more at resection than they did at follow-up.

One entry per CDR3 protein results from TCRdb running MiXCR on the 5' RACE reads. The sample has around 23,000 distinct CDR3 sequences; 3% to 3.5% are singletons. The table lists this clonotype with many counts. Its cognate antigen is unknown. The germline CDR1 and CDR2 sequences are MGHRA and YSYEKL. This CDR3 has 13 residues. Trimming cost V 5 bases and J 8 bases; bases outside gene matches: 4. Stated time point: sample taken at primary tumor resection. Patients with untreated early-stage non-small cell lung cancer, numbering some 72, were the donors. From tumor, nontumor lung or frozen PBMC, whole RNA was taken unsorted for sequencing.

Here the sequenced sample was PBMCs, taken at surgery. This TCR came from a female donor with early-stage non-small cell lung cancer. This chain links TRBV4-1 with TRBJ2-1; TRBD1 matches at 9 bases. CDR3 amino acids: CASSKQGAYEQFF. For the CDR3, the DNA is TGCGCCAGCAGCAAACAGGGGGCGTATGAGCAGTTCTTC.